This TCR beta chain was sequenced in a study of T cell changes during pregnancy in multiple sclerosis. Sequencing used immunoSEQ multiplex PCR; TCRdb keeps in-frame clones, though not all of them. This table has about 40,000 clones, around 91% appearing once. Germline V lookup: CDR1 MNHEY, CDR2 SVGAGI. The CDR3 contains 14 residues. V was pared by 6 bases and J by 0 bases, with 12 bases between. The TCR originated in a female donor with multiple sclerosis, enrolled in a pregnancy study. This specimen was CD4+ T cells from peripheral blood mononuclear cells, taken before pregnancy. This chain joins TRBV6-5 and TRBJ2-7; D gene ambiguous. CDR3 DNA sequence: TGTGCCAGCAGCCATGACCCTAGCTCCTACGAGCAGTACTTC. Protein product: CASSHDPSSYEQYF.